This TCR beta chain emerged from a study of CD8 T cells in ankylosing spondylitis. Quantitative 5'-RACE was performed with molecular barcodes, and it yielded the TCR beta libraries. Via MiXCR, TCRdb re-called the 5' RACE reads, giving one row per CDR3 protein. The sample lists about 750,000 distinct CDR3 sequences, roughly 19% seen once, with about 19% in the top ten. A note on this clonotype: What it recognizes is unknown.

General study results and limits: Ankylosing spondylitis blood appeared to carry a characteristic TCR beta motif of eight or nine highly homologous variants. Reports say disease-linked clones showed up significantly more in matched ankylosing spondylitis synovial fluid. Reactive arthritis synovial fluid and blood previously showed some of these motif variants.

Germline lookup yields CDR1 PRHDT and CDR2 FYEKMQ (reference sequence). This CDR3 region has 15 residues. The V end lost 5 bases, the J end lost 2 bases, and 13 bases lay between the germline ends. This sequence originates from a male donor with ankylosing spondylitis. The specimen was blood, either unsorted or a sorted T cell fraction (not recorded which). J is TRBJ2-1 and V is TRBV13; a weak D match, TRBD2 (6 bases). CDR3 DNA: TGTGCCAGCAGCCGGACCGGGACTCCCTACAATGAGCAGTTCTTC. Translated: CASSRTGTPYNEQFF.